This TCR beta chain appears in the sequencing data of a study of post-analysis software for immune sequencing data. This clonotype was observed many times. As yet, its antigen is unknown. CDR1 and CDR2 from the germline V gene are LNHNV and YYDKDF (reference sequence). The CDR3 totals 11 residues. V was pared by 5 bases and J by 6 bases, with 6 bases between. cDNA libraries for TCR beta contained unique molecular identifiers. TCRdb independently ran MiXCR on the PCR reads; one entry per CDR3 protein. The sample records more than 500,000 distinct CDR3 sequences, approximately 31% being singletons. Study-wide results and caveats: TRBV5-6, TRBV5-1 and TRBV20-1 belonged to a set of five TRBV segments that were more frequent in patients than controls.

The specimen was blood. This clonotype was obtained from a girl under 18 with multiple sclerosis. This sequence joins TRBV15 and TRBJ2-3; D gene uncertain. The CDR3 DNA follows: TGTGCCACCAGCTTGGAGGATACGCAGTATTTT. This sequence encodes CATSLEDTQYF.